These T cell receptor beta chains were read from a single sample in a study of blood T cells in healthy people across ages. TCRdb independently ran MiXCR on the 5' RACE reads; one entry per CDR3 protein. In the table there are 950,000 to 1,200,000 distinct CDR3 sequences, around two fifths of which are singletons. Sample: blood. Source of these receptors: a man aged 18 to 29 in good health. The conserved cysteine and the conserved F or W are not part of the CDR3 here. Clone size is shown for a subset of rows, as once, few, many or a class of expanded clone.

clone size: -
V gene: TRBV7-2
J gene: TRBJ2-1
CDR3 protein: ASGQGLISCNEQF

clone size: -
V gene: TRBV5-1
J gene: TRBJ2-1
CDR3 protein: ASSLTGGRRYNEQF

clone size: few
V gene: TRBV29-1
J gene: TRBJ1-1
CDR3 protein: SVNDRADTEAF

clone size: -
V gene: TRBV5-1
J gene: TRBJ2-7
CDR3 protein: ASKASGNNEQY

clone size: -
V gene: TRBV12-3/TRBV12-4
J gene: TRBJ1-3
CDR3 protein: ASSPGQPNTIY

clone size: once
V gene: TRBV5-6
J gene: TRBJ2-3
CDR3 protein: ASSNTGRGRGTDTQY

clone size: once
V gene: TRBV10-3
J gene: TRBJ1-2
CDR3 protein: AIRNESTNYGYT

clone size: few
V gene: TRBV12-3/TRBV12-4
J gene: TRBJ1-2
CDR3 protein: ASSLDSIRVNAGDYT

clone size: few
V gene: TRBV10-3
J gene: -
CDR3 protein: AARQDPRLAGGSYNEQY

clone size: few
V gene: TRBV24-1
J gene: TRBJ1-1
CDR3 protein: ATRAGGWTEAF

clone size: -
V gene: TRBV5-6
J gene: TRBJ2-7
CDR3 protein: ASSLGLATTYEQY

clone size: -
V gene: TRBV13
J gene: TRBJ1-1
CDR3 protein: ASSTQMLGGRRAEAF

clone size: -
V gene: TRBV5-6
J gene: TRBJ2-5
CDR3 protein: ASSPREIVKQY

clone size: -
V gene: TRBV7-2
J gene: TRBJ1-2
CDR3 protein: ASSLAPGQTLNYGYT

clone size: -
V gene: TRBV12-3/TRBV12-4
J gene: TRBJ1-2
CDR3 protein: ASTHASGQGVCGYT

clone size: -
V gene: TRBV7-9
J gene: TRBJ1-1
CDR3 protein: ASSLAGQLEAF